These 27 T cell receptor beta chains share one sample of origin, sequenced in a study of human T cells and chemical hapten exposure (dated by TCRdb to the early 2020s). The library was made by RACE. The instrument given in TCRdb is NextSeq 500. TCRdb itself trimmed the public reads at Q25 with fastp, ran MiXCR and retained productive beta chains. Under each unique CDR3 protein, matching rows form one entry showing the most common genes and DNA. The sample includes some 36,000 distinct CDR3 sequences, with 8% to 9.5% observed a single time. The ten biggest clones cover 26% of the sample. The intended sense of this specimen's time point label: patch test 3, about 24 weeks after DPC sensitization. In light of the paper, this sample's treatment or condition label describes: therapeutic diphenylcyclopropenone sensitization with weekly scalp DPC. Total RNA was isolated from unfractionated whole blood collected in Tempus Blood RNA tubes.

The sample in question was whole blood, obtained in connection with sensitization to the hapten diphenylcyclopropenone (DPC). The receptor set was obtained from a man aged 45-65 years with alopecia areata. Some clones in this sample may be carry-over from other donors' samples.

This clonotype occurred many times. The chain combines TRBV12-3 or TRBV12-4 with TRBJ2-7; tentatively, D is TRBD1 (5 bases). The CDR3 has 14 residues. The V gene lost 2 bases and the J gene lost 3 bases, with 11 bases spanning the gap. The CDR3, as DNA: TGTGCCAGCAGTTTACCCTTCAGGGTCTACGAGCAGTACTTC. It yields the protein CASSLPFRVYEQYF.

The chain links TRBV7-2 to TRBJ2-1, with 7 bases matching TRBD2. V shed 5 bases, J shed 5 bases, and the junction held 6 bases outside the gene matches. CDR1 is SGHTA and CDR2 is FQGNSA in the germline V gene. The length of the CDR3 is 14 residues. CDR3 DNA: TGTGCCAGCAGCCCCCTGGCGGGAGACAATGAGCAGTTCTTC. Protein product: CASSPLAGDNEQFF.

There are many counts of this clonotype. The chain recombines TRBV30 with TRBJ1-5; a weak D match, TRBD1 (5 bases). Trimming cost V 7 bases and J 3 bases, with 10 bases left between them. The CDR3 contains 12 residues. CDR1 is GTSNPN and CDR2 is SVGIG in the germline V gene (reference sequence). The DNA for the CDR3 is TGTGCCTACGACAGAGACAATCAGCCCCAGCATTTT. The encoded protein is CAYDRDNQPQHF.

This clonotype was recorded at least ten times. This chain links TRBV4-1 with TRBJ2-7; TRBD2 matches at 11 bases. The germline gives CDR1 MGHRA, CDR2 YSYEKL. This CDR3 is 15 amino acids long. The J segment lost 7 bases and the V segment lost 3 bases, leaving 8 bases of the junction unmatched. The CDR3 spells CASSHLLAGEREQYF. The CDR3 DNA follows: TGCGCCAGCAGCCACCTACTAGCGGGAGAGAGGGAGCAGTACTTC.

This clonotype was recorded at least ten times. The rearrangement joins TRBV29-1 to TRBJ2-1; a possible D gene is TRBD1 (5 bases). Trimming left V 1 base short and J 1 base short, with 11 bases between. The CDR3 consists of 15 residues. Germline CDR1 is SQVTM and CDR2 is ANQGSEA. CDR3 amino acids: CSVEGGHQSYNEQFF. The DNA for the CDR3 is TGCAGCGTTGAAGGGGGCCACCAATCCTACAATGAGCAGTTCTTC.

This clonotype came up many times. V is TRBV9 and J is TRBJ2-1; 9 bases agree with TRBD2. J lost 4 bases, V lost 3 bases, and 14 bases had no gene match. Germline assignment: CDR1 SGDLS and CDR2 YYNGEE. The CDR3 covers 18 residues. CDR3 amino acids: CASSEGGASGMGYNEQFF. CDR3 nucleotides: TGTGCCAGCAGCGAAGGGGGAGCTAGCGGGATGGGTTACAATGAGCAGTTCTTC.

This clonotype came up a few times. J is TRBJ2-7 and V is TRBV20-1, with TRBD1 matching 8 bases. J was trimmed by 5 bases and V by 5 bases; bases with no gene match: 11. Germline V gene sequence: CDR1 DFQATT, CDR2 SNEGSKA (reference sequence). The CDR3 covers 14 residues. CDR3 coding DNA: TGCAGTGCTGAACGGACAGGGCGCGTGGACGAGCAGTACTTC. It is translated as CSAERTGRVDEQYF.

This clonotype came up many times. This chain links TRBV29-1 with TRBJ2-2; 8 positions match TRBD1. Germline assignment: CDR1 SQVTM and CDR2 ANQGSEA. This CDR3 comprises 15 residues. The trim removed 6 bases at V and 1 base at J, leaving 7 bases unmatched. Here the CDR3 DNA reads TGCAGCGTCACTCCGGGACAGGTGAACACCGGGGAGCTGTTTTTT. It codes for CSVTPGQVNTGELFF.

The chain has TRBV25-1 and TRBJ1-5; D perhaps matches TRBD1 (5 bases). Looked up from germline, CDR1 is MGHDK and CDR2 is SYGVNS. The CDR3 spans 18 residues. V lost 3 bases and J 6 bases, leaving 24 bases between the germline ends. The CDR3 loop is CASSDTTPGPLRTQPQHF. DNA of the CDR3: TGTGCCAGCAGTGACACAACCCCGGGACCCCTTCGGACTCAGCCCCAGCATTTT. Full variable domain (remainder filled in from reference TRBV25-1 and TRBJ1-5): EADIYQTPRYLVIGTGKKITLECSQTMGHDKMYWYQQDPGMELHLIHYSYGVNSTEKGDLSSESTVSRIRTEHFPLTLESARPSHTSQYLCASSDTTPGPLRTQPQHFGDGTRLSIL.

Many counts were recorded for this clonotype. The chain uses TRBV19 and TRBJ1-5, with D unclear. The CDR3 consists of 13 residues. CDR1 LNHDA and CDR2 SQIVND come from the germline V gene (reference sequence). The V and J ends lost 2 bases and 4 bases respectively, with 6 bases between them. The CDR3 bases are TGTGCCAGTAGTATATCCGATAATCAGCCCCAGCATTTT. Its translation: CASSISDNQPQHF. Looking up the rest from reference TRBV19 and TRBJ1-5 gives the full variable domain: DGGITQSPKYLFRKEGQNVTLSCEQNLNHDAMYWYRQDPGQGLRLIYYSQIVNDFQKGDIAEGYSVSREKKESFPLTVTSAQKNPTAFYLCASSISDNQPQHFGDGTRLSIL.

This clonotype was recorded many times. The chain combines TRBV20-1 with TRBJ2-2; 10 positions agree with TRBD2. The CDR3 is made up of 12 amino acids. V lost 8 bases, J lost 4 bases, and 1 base stayed unmatched. Germline V lookup: CDR1 DFQATT, CDR2 SNEGSKA (reference sequence). CDR3 residues: CSLAGGTGELFF. The CDR3 DNA reads as TGCAGTTTAGCGGGAGGCACCGGGGAGCTGTTTTTT.

This sequence joins TRBV7-2 and TRBJ1-1; possibly TRBD1 for D (6 bases). Trimming stripped 0 bases from V and 3 bases from J, with 8 bases between. The CDR3 contains 14 residues. CDR1 and CDR2 (germline): SGHTA, FQGNSA. CDR3 bases: TGTGCCAGCAGCTTAGCGCACAGGGACACTGAAGCTTTCTTT. It translates to CASSLAHRDTEAFF.

This clonotype was observed many times. The gene calls are TRBV5-5 and TRBJ2-5; D may match TRBD1 or TRBD2 (5 bases each). The CDR3 consists of 16 residues. From germline, CDR1 is SGHKS and CDR2 YYEKEE (reference sequence). Deletions cut 4 bases from V and 1 base from J, with 17 bases between. In DNA form, the CDR3 reads TGTGCCAGCAGCCAACGGGACGGAAAATTCCAAGAGACCCAGTACTTC. Residues: CASSQRDGKFQETQYF.

The chain joins TRBV5-1 to TRBJ1-1, with 8 bases lining up with TRBD1. Germline trimming cut 4 bases from V and 1 base from J; bases unmatched to any gene: 9. The CDR3 length is 16 residues. The germline gives CDR1 SGHRS, CDR2 YFSETQ. This CDR3 reads CASSLSTGQGNTEAFF. The CDR3 region has the DNA TGCGCCAGCAGCCTCTCGACTGGACAGGGGAACACTGAAGCTTTCTTT.

Many counts were recorded for this clonotype. The chain has TRBV20-1 and TRBJ2-1; D unresolved. Germline loops: CDR1 DFQATT, CDR2 SNEGSKA (reference sequence). Trimming removed 1 base at V and 2 bases at J, with 12 bases between. This CDR3 is built from 15 residues. For the CDR3, the DNA is TGCAGTGCTAGAGTGCGGCGTGGAACCTACAATGAGCAGTTCTTC. Translated: CSARVRRGTYNEQFF.

Many counts were recorded for this clonotype. The rearrangement uses TRBV3-1 and TRBJ2-2; D gene ambiguous. CDR1 LGHDT and CDR2 YNNKEL come from the germline V gene (reference sequence). The CDR3 is made up of 14 amino acids. With 3 bases removed from V and 1 base from J, the gap between germline ends came to 6 bases. CDR3 sequence: CASSQSVNTGELFF. The DNA for the CDR3 is TGTGCCAGCAGCCAGTCCGTGAACACCGGGGAGCTGTTTTTT.

There are many counts of this clonotype. The chain employs TRBV24-1 and TRBJ2-1; 8 bases are shared with TRBD2. CDR3 length equals 15 residues. The junction had 8 bases not matched to a gene; V was cut back by 7 bases and J by 4 bases. Germline CDR1 reads KGHDR; CDR2 reads SFDVKD. CDR3 bases: TGTGCCACCAGCCCCGGTTCTAGCGGGTACAATGAGCAGTTCTTC. Its protein is CATSPGSSGYNEQFF.

This clonotype turned up a few times. The CDR3 coding sequence is TGTGCCAGCAGCGTAGTCCCCGGGAATCGCACTGAAGCTTTCTTT. Its translation: CASSVVPGNRTEAFF. The chain joins TRBV9 to TRBJ1-1; D remains unclear. The CDR3 has 15 amino acids. Trimming removed 0 bases at V and 4 bases at J, with 13 bases between. Germline V gene data show CDR1 as SGDLS and CDR2 as YYNGEE.

This chain links TRBV3-1 with TRBJ1-1; 7 bases align to TRBD1. The junction had 3 bases not matched to a gene; V was cut back by 1 base and J by 1 base. Looked up from germline, CDR1 is LGHDT and CDR2 is YNNKEL (reference sequence). The length of the CDR3 is 15 residues. CDR3: CASSQAGTANTEAFF. The CDR3 bases are TGTGCCAGCAGCCAAGCCGGGACAGCGAACACTGAAGCTTTCTTT.

The chain combines TRBV25-1 with TRBJ2-1; 8 bases are a match to TRBD1. The CDR3 spans 15 residues. V dropped 1 base and J dropped 4; count of bases not matched to a gene: 3. In germline, CDR1 is MGHDK, CDR2 SYGVNS. As DNA, the CDR3 is TGTGCCAGCAGTGAATGGGGGGACAGGTACAATGAGCAGTTCTTC. This codes for CASSEWGDRYNEQFF. The full variable domain, in which reference TRBV25-1 and TRBJ2-1 provide the parts outside the CDR3, is EADIYQTPRYLVIGTGKKITLECSQTMGHDKMYWYQQDPGMELHLIHYSYGVNSTEKGDLSSESTVSRIRTEHFPLTLESARPSHTSQYLCASSEWGDRYNEQFFGPGTRLTVL.

This clonotype has ten or more counts. The genes are TRBV7-2 and TRBJ2-2; D is ambiguous. Germline values: CDR1 SGHTA, CDR2 FQGNSA. The CDR3 has 14 amino acids. The V end lost 3 bases, the J end lost 1 base, and 6 bases lay between the germline ends. Written as DNA, the CDR3 is TGTGCCAGCAGCTTTGACGGGAACACCGGGGAGCTGTTTTTT. Its translation: CASSFDGNTGELFF.

This clonotype was seen at least ten times. The chain recombines TRBV7-6 with TRBJ2-1; unclear D gene. The germline V gene encodes CDR1 SGHVS and CDR2 FNYEAQ. V lost 2 bases to trimming and J lost 5 bases, with 13 bases between them. This CDR3 is built from 15 residues. CDR3 sequence reads: CASSLSPETHNEQFF. CDR3 nucleotide sequence: TGTGCCAGCAGCTTAAGTCCAGAAACCCACAATGAGCAGTTCTTC.

This clonotype was picked up many times. J is TRBJ1-1 and V is TRBV7-9, with a possible D match to TRBD1 (5 bases). Deletions cut 2 bases from V and 4 bases from J, with 8 bases between. There are 13 residues in the CDR3. CDR1 is SEHNR, CDR2 FQNEAQ, per germline (reference sequence). The DNA for the CDR3 is TGTGCCAGCAGCTTACAGGGCGGCACTGAAGCTTTCTTT. It codes for CASSLQGGTEAFF. The full variable domain, with the rest looked up from reference TRBV7-9 and TRBJ1-1, is DTGVSQNPRHKITKRGQNVTFRCDPISEHNRLYWYRQTLGQGPEFLTYFQNEAQLEKSRLLSDRFSAERPKGSFSTLEIQRTEQGDSAMYLCASSLQGGTEAFFGQGTRLTVV.

Regarding this clonotype: This could be a read error, since a much larger clone is one nucleotide away. The J gene is TRBJ2-7, the V gene TRBV6-5; possible D gene TRBD2, 6 bases. CDR3 length: 15 residues. Germline lookup yields CDR1 MNHEY and CDR2 SVGAGI. The DNA for the CDR3 is TGTGCCAGCAGTCCCGAGAGACTAGGCTCCTACAAGCAGTACTTC. Amino acids: CASSPERLGSYKQYF.

The chain links TRBV7-9 to TRBJ1-5; D might be TRBD1 (5 bases). The CDR3 is made up of 14 amino acids. V shed 1 base and J shed 5 bases, with 9 bases lying between them. Germline V gene lookup returns CDR1 SEHNR and CDR2 FQNEAQ (reference sequence). CDR3: CASSLGGNDQPQHF. The CDR3 nucleotides read TGTGCCAGCAGCTTAGGGGGCAACGATCAGCCCCAGCATTTT.

Only a few counts were recorded for this clonotype. This chain connects TRBV23-1 to TRBJ2-7; D not resolved. TRBV23-1 is filed as an ORF, its function uncertain. The length of the CDR3 is 15 residues. Trimming took 0 bases from V and 0 from J, leaving 9 bases between them. CDR3 sequence (DNA): TGCGCCAGCAGTCAATCACTTAACAGCTCCTACGAGCAGTACTTC. This sequence encodes CASSQSLNSSYEQYF.

The chain carries TRBV11-2 and TRBJ2-3; D is perhaps TRBD1 or TRBD2 (6 bases each). The CDR3 covers 15 residues. Germline values: CDR1 SGHAT, CDR2 FQNNGV. V lost 0 bases and J 3 bases, leaving 10 bases between the germline ends. CDR3 loop: CASSLDRGDTDTQYF. CDR3 nucleotide sequence: TGTGCCAGCAGCTTAGATAGGGGGGATACAGATACGCAGTATTTT.